The entry below describes one T cell receptor beta chain. Its antigen is currently unknown. TCR beta CDR3 regions were amplified from RNA. HTBI primers were used for first-round RT-PCR of the TCR CDR3. TCRdb called the multiplex PCR reads again in MiXCR, with one record for every CDR3 protein. The sample has about 500,000 distinct CDR3 sequences; about 15% are singletons. This CDR3 spans 14 amino acids. V lost 4 bases, J lost 1 base, and 11 bases lay in between. The germline V gene encodes CDR1 SGHNT and CDR2 YYREEE (reference sequence). This record belongs to a study of T cells in Graves' hyperthyroidism and ophthalmopathy. Findings of the study overall: The model made its ophthalmopathy prediction, and onset followed a median approximately six months later. Most thyroid clonotypes expanded above 0.001 appeared in blood too.

The chain couples TRBV5-4 to TRBJ1-1, with D tentatively TRBD1 (5 bases). The sequenced sample consisted of blood. The TCR comes from a woman in her 30s with Graves' ophthalmopathy. The CDR3: CASSVRVTNTEAFF. In nucleotides, the CDR3 is TGTGCCAGCAGCGTCAGGGTGACGAACACTGAAGCTTTCTTT.